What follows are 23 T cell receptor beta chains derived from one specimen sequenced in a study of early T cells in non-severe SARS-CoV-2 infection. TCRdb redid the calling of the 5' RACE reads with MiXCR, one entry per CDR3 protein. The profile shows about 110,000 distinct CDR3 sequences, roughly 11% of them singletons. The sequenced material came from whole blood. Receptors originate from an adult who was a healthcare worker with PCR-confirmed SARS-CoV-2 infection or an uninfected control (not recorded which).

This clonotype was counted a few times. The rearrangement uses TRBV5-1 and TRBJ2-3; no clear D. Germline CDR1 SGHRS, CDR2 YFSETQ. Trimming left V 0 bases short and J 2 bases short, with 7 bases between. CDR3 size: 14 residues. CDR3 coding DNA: TGCGCCAGCAGCTTGGCTTACAACACAGATACGCAGTATTTT. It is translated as CASSLAYNTDTQYF.

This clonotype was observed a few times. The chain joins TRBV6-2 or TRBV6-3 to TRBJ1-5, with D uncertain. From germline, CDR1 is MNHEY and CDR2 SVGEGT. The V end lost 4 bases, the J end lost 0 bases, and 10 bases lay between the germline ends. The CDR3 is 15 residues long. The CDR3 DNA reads TGTGCCAGCAGTTCCGGCGTTTATAGCAATCAGCCCCAGCATTTT. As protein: CASSSGVYSNQPQHF.

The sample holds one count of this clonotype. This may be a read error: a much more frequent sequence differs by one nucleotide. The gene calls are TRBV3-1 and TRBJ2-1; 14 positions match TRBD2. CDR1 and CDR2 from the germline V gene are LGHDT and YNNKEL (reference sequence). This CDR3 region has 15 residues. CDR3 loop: CAISTGTSGSNEQFF. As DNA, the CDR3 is TGTGCCATCAGCACCGGGACTAGCGGGAGTAATGAGCAGTTCTTC.

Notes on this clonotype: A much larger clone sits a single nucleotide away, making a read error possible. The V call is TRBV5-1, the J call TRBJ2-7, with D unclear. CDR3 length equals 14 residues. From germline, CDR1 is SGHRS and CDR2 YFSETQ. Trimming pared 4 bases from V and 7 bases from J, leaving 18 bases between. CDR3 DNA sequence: TGCGCCAGCAGCCTGTCCGGATCCGCTCGGGAGCAGTACTTC. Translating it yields CASSLSGSAREQYF.

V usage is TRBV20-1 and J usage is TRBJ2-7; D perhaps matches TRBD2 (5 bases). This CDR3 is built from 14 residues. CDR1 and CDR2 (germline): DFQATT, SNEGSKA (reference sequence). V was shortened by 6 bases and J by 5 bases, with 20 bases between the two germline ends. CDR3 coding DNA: TGCAGTGCCCCGCCCGGACTGCGTCCCCACGAGCAGTACTTC. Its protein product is CSAPPGLRPHEQYF.

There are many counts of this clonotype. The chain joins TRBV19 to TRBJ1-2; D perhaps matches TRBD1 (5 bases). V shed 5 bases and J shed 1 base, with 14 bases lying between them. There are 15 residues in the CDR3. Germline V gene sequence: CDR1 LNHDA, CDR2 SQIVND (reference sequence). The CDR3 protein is CASSGATVGNYGYTF. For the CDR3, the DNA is TGTGCCAGTAGTGGGGCGACAGTTGGTAACTATGGCTACACCTTC.

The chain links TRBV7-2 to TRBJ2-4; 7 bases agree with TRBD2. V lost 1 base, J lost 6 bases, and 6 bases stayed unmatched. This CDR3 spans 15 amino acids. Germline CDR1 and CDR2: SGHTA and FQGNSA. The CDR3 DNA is TGTGCCAGCAGCTTAGTTGGCGGGAGTGGAAACATTCAGTACTTC. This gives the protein CASSLVGGSGNIQYF.

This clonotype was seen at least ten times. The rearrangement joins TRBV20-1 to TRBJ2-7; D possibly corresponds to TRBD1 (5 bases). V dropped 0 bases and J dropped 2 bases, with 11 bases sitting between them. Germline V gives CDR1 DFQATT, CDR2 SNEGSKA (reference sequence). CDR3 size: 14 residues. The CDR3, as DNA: TGCAGTGCTAGAGATCATGCCAGGGCCTACGAGCAGTACTTC. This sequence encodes CSARDHARAYEQYF.

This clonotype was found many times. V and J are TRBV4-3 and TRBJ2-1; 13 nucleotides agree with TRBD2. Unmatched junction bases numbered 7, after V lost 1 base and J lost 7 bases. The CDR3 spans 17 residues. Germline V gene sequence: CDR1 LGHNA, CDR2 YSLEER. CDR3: CASSQGTSGSTLNEQFF. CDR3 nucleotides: TGCGCCAGCAGCCAAGGGACTAGCGGGAGTACATTGAATGAGCAGTTCTTC.

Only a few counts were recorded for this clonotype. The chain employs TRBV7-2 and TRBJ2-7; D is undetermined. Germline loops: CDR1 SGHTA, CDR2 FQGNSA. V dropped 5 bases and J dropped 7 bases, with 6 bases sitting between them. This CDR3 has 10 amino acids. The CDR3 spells CASSKWEQYF. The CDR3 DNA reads TGTGCCAGCAGCAAGTGGGAGCAGTACTTC.

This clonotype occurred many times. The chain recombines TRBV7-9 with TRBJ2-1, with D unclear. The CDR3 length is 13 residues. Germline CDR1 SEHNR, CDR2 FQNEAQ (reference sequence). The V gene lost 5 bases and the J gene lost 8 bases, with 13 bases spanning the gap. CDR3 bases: TGTGCCAGCAGCGTCACTGGCGGAGATGAGCAGTTCTTC. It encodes CASSVTGGDEQFF.

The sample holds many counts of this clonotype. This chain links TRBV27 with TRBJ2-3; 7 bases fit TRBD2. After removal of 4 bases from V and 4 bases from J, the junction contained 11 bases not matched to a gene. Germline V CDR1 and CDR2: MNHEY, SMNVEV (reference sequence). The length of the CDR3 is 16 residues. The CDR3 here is CASSSLSGIGPDTQYF. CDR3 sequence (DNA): TGTGCCAGCAGTTCCCTCAGCGGGATTGGCCCAGATACGCAGTATTTT.

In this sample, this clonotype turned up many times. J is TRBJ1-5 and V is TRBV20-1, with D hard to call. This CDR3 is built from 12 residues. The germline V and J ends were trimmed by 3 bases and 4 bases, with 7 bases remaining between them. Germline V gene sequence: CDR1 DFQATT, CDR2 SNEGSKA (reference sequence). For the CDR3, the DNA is TGCAGTGCTAGGCAAGGGAATCAGCCCCAGCATTTT. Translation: CSARQGNQPQHF.

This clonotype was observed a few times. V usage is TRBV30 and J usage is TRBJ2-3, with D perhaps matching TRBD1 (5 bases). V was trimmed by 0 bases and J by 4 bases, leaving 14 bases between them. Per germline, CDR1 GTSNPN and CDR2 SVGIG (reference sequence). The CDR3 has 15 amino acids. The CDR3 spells CAWSVGQGLADTQYF. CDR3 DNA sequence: TGTGCCTGGAGTGTCGGGCAGGGTTTGGCAGATACGCAGTATTTT.

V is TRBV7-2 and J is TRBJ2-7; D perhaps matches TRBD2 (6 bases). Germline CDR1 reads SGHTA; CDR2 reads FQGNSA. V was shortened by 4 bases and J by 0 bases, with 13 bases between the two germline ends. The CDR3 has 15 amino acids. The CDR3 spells CASSSLSGSSYEQYF. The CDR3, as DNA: TGTGCCAGCAGCTCGCTTAGCGGAAGCTCCTACGAGCAGTACTTC.

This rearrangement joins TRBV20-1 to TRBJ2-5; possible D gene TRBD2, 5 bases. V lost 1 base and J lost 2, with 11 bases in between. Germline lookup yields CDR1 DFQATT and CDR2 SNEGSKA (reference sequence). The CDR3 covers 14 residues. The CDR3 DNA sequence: TGCAGTGCTAGAGGGGCGGGTACACAAGAGACCCAGTACTTC. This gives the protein CSARGAGTQETQYF.

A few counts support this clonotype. The CDR3, as DNA: TGTGCCAGCAGCCACCGACAGAGCGCGAACACCGGGGAGCTGTTTTTT. Translating it yields CASSHRQSANTGELFF. V usage is TRBV11-2 and J usage is TRBJ2-2; D is possibly TRBD1 (5 bases). The CDR3 loop spans 16 amino acids. V gave up 5 bases and J gave up 0 bases, with 13 bases separating them. Germline V gene lookup returns CDR1 SGHAT and CDR2 FQNNGV.

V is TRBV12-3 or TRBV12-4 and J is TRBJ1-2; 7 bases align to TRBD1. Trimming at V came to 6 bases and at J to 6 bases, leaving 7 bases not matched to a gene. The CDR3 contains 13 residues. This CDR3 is CASRPRQGDGYTF. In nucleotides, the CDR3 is TGTGCCAGCAGGCCTAGACAGGGAGATGGCTACACCTTC.

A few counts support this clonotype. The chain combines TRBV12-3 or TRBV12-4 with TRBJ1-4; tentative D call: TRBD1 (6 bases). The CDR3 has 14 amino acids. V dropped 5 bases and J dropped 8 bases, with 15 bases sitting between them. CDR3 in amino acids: CASSPPGTLEKLFF. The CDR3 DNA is TGTGCCAGCAGTCCTCCCGGGACATTGGAAAAACTGTTTTTT.

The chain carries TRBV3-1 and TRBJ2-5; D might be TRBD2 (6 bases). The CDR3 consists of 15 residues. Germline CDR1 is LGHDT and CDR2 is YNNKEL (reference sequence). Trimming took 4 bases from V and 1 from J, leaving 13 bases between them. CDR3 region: CASSLLLARQETQYF. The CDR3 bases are TGTGCCAGCAGCCTGCTACTAGCCCGCCAAGAGACCCAGTACTTC.

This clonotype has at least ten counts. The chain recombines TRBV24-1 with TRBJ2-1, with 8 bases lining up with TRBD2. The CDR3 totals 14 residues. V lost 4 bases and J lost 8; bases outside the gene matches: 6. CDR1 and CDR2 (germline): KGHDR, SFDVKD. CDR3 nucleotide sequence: TGTGCCACCAGTGAAAGCGGGAGAGGGGATGAGCAGTTCTTC. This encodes CATSESGRGDEQFF.

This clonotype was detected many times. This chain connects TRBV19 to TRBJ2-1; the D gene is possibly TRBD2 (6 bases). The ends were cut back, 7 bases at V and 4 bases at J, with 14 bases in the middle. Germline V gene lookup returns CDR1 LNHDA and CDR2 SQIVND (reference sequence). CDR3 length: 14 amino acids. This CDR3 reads CASKHRDFYNEQFF. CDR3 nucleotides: TGTGCCAGTAAACACCGGGACTTTTACAATGAGCAGTTCTTC.

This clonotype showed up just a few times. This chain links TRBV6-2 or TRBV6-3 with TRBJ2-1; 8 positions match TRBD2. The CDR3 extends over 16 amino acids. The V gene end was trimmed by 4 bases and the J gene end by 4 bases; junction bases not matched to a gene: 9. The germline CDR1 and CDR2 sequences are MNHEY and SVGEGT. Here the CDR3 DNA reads TGTGCCAGCAGTTCCGACCTAGCGGGTATATACAATGAGCAGTTCTTC. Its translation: CASSSDLAGIYNEQFF.